Reported below is one TCR beta chain. Assay used: immunoSEQ multiplex PCR; TCRdb lists only in-frame clones, some missing. This sample carries almost 65,000 clones, 65% to 90% of them seen once, and the ten largest clones take 0.65% to 0.85%. This record comes from a study of OX40 agonist ivuxolimab in advanced cancers. CDR3 length: 14 residues. V lost 8 bases, J lost 6 bases, and 20 bases lay in between. Per the germline V gene, CDR1 is SNHLY and CDR2 is FYNNEI. This sample comprised CD4+ or CD8+ T cells sorted from blood, obtained in a trial of the OX40 agonist ivuxolimab. The clonotype was recovered from an adult with an advanced solid tumor such as melanoma, head and neck, liver or kidney cancer. The V gene is TRBV2, the J gene TRBJ2-7; a possible D gene is TRBD1 (6 bases). The CDR3 loop is CASVELQGGGEQYF. CDR3 DNA sequence: TGTGCCAGCGTAGAATTACAGGGCGGTGGCGAGCAGTACTTC.